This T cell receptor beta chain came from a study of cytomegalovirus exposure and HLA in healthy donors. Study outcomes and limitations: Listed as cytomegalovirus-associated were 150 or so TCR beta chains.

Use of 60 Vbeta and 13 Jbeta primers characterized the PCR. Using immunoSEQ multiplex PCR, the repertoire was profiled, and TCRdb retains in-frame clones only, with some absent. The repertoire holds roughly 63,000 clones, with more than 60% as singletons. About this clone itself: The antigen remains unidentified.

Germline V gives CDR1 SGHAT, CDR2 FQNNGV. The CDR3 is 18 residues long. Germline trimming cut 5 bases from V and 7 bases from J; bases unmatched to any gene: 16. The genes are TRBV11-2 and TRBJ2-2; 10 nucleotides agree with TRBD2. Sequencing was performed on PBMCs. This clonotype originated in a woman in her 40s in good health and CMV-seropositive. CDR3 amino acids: CASSPRGLAAAVGGELFF. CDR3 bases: TGTGCCAGCAGCCCCCGCGGACTAGCGGCGGCGGTCGGCGGGGAGCTGTTTTTT.